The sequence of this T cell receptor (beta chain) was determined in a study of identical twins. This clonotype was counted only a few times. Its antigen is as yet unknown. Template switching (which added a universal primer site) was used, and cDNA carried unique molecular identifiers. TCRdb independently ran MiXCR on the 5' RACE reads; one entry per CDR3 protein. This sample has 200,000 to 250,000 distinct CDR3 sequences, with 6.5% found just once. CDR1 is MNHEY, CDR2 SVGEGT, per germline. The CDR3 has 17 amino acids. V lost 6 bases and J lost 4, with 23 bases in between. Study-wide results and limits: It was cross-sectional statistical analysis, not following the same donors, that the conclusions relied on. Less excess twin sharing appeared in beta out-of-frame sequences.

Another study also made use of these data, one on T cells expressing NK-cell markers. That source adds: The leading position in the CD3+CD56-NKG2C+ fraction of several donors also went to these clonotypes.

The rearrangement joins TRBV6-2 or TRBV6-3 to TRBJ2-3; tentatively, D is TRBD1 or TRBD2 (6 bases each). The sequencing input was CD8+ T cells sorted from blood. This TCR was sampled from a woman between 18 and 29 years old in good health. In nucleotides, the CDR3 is TGTGCCAGCAGGACCAATGGGGGGCCTTCCCCCCCAGATACGCAGTATTTT. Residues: CASRTNGGPSPPDTQYF.